The 14 T cell receptor beta chains given below trace back to one sample, sequenced in a study of blood T cells in healthy people across ages. Sample-barcoded 5' priming and a J-beta primer mix drove a second PCR of roughly 7 to 11 cycles. In TCRdb, the 5' RACE reads were re-called with MiXCR into one record per CDR3 protein. The table includes around 1.1 million distinct CDR3 sequences, approximately 38% detected once. The sequencing input was blood. These receptors were taken from a young man in good health.

Notes on this clonotype: The junction departs from germline at one end; a sequencing error may be responsible. The genes are TRBV20-1 and TRBJ2-1; no reliable D call. There are 12 residues in the CDR3. Germline V gene lookup returns CDR1 DFQATT and CDR2 SNEGSKA (reference sequence). The CDR3, as DNA: TGCAGTGTCAGGAGCTCCTACAATGGGCAGTTCTTC. Its translation: CSVRSSYNGQFF.

Ten or more counts support this clonotype. The chain recombines TRBV4-2 with TRBJ1-2; D is uncertain. V lost 0 bases and J 1 base, leaving 9 bases between the germline ends. The CDR3 covers 15 residues. Germline assignment: CDR1 LGHNA and CDR2 YNFKEQ. This CDR3 reads CASSQESTLNYGYTF. The DNA for the CDR3 is TGTGCCAGCAGCCAAGAAAGCACACTTAACTATGGCTACACCTTC.

This clonotype appeared a few times. V usage is TRBV7-2 and J usage is TRBJ1-4; D is perhaps TRBD1 (6 bases). The CDR3 totals 13 residues. Trimming removed 5 bases from V and 7 bases from J, with 11 bases in between. The germline CDR1 and CDR2 sequences are SGHTA and FQGNSA. The DNA of the CDR3 is TGTGCCAGCAGCGCAGGGGAGGGTGAAAAACTGTTTTTT. It is translated as CASSAGEGEKLFF.

Comments on this clonotype: At one of its ends the junction is not consistent with the germline gene, which may arise from a read error. The chain has TRBV2 and TRBJ1-2, with D perhaps matching TRBD1 (5 bases). CDR3 length equals 13 residues. Germline CDR1 is SNHLY and CDR2 is FYNNEI. The CDR3 sequence is CVSNQGSTYGYTF. The CDR3 DNA reads TGTGTCAGCAACCAGGGATCCACCTATGGCTACACCTTC.

The chain employs TRBV20-1 and TRBJ2-1; 11 bases are a match to TRBD1. The V gene's germline CDR1 is DFQATT and CDR2 SNEGSKA (reference sequence). The CDR3 totals 14 residues. The ends lost 6 bases at V and 4 bases at J; junction bases unmatched: 5. In DNA form, the CDR3 reads TGCAGTGCCGCGGGACAGGGGGTTTACAATGAGCAGTTCTTC. It codes for CSAAGQGVYNEQFF.

The rearrangement links TRBV11-2 to TRBJ1-5, with D maybe TRBD1 (5 bases). The CDR3 consists of 15 residues. V was cut by 5 bases and J by 6 bases, with 17 bases left in between. Germline-derived CDR1 and CDR2 are SGHAT and FQNNGV. The CDR3 DNA sequence: TGTGCCAGCAGCCCTGGCCAGGGAAGTTTTCAGCCCCAGCATTTT. Its protein is CASSPGQGSFQPQHF.

This chain connects TRBV10-1 to TRBJ2-1, with D possibly TRBD2 on 5 matching bases. The germline V gene has CDR1 WNHNN and CDR2 SYGVQD (reference sequence). The CDR3 is 13 amino acids. Trimming stripped 0 bases from V and 5 bases from J, with 5 bases between. CDR3 nucleotides: TGCGCCAGCAGTGAGTCGACTAACAATGAGCAGTTCTTC. This codes for CASSESTNNEQFF.

This clonotype has more than one count but fewer than ten. This rearrangement joins TRBV9 to TRBJ2-1; D unresolved. The CDR3 covers 12 residues. CDR1 and CDR2 from the germline V gene are SGDLS and YYNGEE. Trimming took 1 base from V and 5 from J, leaving 4 bases between them. CDR3: CASSVTDNEQFF. The CDR3 nucleotides read TGTGCCAGCAGCGTAACCGACAATGAGCAGTTCTTC.

This clonotype occurred once. The chain employs TRBV12-5 and TRBJ1-1, with D hard to call. This CDR3 comprises 14 residues. Germline V gene data show CDR1 as LGHNT and CDR2 as FRNRAP. V shed 2 bases and J shed 0 bases, with 7 bases lying between them. The CDR3 here is CASGLRGLNTEAFF. The CDR3 coding sequence is TGTGCTAGTGGTTTGCGCGGATTGAACACTGAAGCTTTCTTT.

Of note for this clonotype: Relative to the germline gene, one junction end is altered; a read error may explain this. The chain joins TRBV4-2 to TRBJ2-5; no reliable D call. CDR3 length: 15 residues. From germline, CDR1 is LGHNA and CDR2 YNFKEQ. The CDR3 DNA follows: TGTGCCAGCAACCAAGAAGTGGGCCCGGTAGAGACCCAGTACTTC. Its protein is CASNQEVGPVETQYF.

V gene TRBV9 combines with J gene TRBJ2-3, with D unclear. Trimming left V 0 bases short and J 5 bases short, with 4 bases between. CDR1 SGDLS and CDR2 YYNGEE come from the germline V gene. The CDR3 extends over 12 amino acids. In DNA, the CDR3 is TGTGCCAGCAGCGTAGGGGTAGATACGCAGTATTTT. This sequence encodes CASSVGVDTQYF.

There are a few counts of this clonotype. The chain has TRBV4-2 and TRBJ2-1; unclear D gene. The CDR3 has 18 amino acids. Germline lookup yields CDR1 LGHNA and CDR2 YNFKEQ. The V end was cut by 4 bases, the J end by 2 bases, with 21 bases between. The CDR3 loop is CASSREEFQVVAYNEQFF. CDR3 DNA: TGTGCCAGCAGCCGAGAAGAATTTCAGGTCGTCGCCTACAATGAGCAGTTCTTC.

CDR3 region: CASSLVWPGNSPLHF. As DNA, the CDR3 is TGTGCCAGCAGCTTAGTGTGGCCGGGTAATTCACCCCTCCACTTT. This chain links TRBV7-2 with TRBJ1-6, with D unresolved. Germline CDR1 SGHTA, CDR2 FQGNSA. The CDR3 covers 15 residues. With 1 base removed from V and 6 bases from J, the gap between germline ends came to 10 bases.

A remark on this clonotype: This may be a read error, as it is one base from a much larger clone. The gene calls are TRBV5-6 and TRBJ2-1, with D possibly being TRBD2 (6 bases). Germline assignment: CDR1 SGHDT and CDR2 YYEEEE. V was clipped by 0 bases and J by 6 bases, with 16 bases between them. CDR3 length: 16 amino acids. The CDR3 spells CASSLDPSGLSNEQFF. CDR3 in DNA: TGTGCCAGCAGCTTGGACCCCTCGGGACTGAGCAATGAGCAGTTCTTC.